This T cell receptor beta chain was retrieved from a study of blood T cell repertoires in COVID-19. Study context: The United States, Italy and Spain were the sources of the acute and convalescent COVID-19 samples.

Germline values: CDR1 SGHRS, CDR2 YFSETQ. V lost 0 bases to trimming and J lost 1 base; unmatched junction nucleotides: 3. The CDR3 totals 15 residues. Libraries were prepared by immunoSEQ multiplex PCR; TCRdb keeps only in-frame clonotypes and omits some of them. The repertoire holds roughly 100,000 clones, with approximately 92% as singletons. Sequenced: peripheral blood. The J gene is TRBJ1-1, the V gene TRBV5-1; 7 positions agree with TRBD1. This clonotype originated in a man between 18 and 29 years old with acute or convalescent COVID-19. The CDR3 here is CASSLASGGNTEAFF. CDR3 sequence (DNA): TGCGCCAGCAGCTTGGCCTCAGGGGGGAACACTGAAGCTTTCTTT.